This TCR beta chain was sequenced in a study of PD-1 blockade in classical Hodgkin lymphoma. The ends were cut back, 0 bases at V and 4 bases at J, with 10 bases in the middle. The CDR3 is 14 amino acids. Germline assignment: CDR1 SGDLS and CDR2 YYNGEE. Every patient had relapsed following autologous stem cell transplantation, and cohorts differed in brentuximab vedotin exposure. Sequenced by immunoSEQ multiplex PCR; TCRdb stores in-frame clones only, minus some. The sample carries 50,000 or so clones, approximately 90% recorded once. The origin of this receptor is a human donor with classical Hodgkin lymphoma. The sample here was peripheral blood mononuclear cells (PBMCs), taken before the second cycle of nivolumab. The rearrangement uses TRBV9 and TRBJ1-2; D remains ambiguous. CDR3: CASSVGSATYGYTF. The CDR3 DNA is TGTGCCAGCAGCGTAGGATCAGCAACCTATGGCTACACCTTC.